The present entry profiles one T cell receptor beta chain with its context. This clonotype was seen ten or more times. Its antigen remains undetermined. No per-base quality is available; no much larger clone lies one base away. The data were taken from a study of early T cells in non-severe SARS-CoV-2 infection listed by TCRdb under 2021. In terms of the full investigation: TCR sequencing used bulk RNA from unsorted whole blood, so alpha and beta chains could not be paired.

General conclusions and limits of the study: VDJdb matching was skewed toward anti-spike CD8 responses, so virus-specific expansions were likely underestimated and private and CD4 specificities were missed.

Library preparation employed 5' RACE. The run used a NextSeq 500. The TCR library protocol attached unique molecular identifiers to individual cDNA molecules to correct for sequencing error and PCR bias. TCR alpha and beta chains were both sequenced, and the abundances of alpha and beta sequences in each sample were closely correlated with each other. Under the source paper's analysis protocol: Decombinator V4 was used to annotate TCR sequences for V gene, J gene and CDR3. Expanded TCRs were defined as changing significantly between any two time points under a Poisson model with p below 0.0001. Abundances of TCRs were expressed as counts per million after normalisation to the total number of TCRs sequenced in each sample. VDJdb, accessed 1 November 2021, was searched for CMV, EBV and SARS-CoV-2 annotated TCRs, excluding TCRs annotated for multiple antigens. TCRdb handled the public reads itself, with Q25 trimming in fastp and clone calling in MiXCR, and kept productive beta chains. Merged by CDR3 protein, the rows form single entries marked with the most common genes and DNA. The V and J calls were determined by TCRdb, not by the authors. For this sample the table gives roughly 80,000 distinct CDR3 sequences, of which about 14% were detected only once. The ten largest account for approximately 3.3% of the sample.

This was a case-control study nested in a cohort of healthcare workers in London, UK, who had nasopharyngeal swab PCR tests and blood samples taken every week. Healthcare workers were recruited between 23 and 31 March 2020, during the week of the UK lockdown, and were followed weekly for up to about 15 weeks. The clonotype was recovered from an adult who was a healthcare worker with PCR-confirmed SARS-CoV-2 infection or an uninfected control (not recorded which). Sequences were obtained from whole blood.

The DNA reads as follows: TGTGCCAGCAGTTTAGGGGTAGGTGCCTACGAGCAGTACTTC. This gives the protein CASSLGVGAYEQYF. The chain uses TRBV27 and TRBJ2-7; the D gene cannot be resolved reliably. Reading the germline V gene (reference sequence) gives CDR1 MNHEY and CDR2 SMNVEV. V is reduced by 2 bases and J by 2 bases, leaving a spacing of 10 bases between them. Inclusive of the bounding cysteine and phenylalanine, the CDR3 is 14 residues long. Here the CDR3 DNA is all that survives: 42 bases in frame from base 1.